This TCR beta chain was sequenced in a study of blood T cell repertoires in COVID-19. On the study more broadly: Whether acute or convalescent, the COVID-19 samples came from the United States, Italy and Spain.

Sequenced by immunoSEQ multiplex PCR; TCRdb stores in-frame clones only, minus some. This table holds approximately 140,000 clones, 80% to 90% found once. CDR3 length equals 14 residues. CDR1 is MGHDK and CDR2 is SYGVNS in the germline V gene. V was pared by 8 bases and J by 0 bases, with 8 bases between. This receptor was identified in a human donor with acute or convalescent COVID-19. The donor label of this sample is uncertain. V gene TRBV25-1 combines with J gene TRBJ1-6; D is uncertain. Sequencing was carried out using peripheral blood. CDR3: CASSVGSYNSPLHF. The DNA for the CDR3 is TGTGCCAGCTCCGTCGGCTCCTATAATTCACCCCTCCACTTT.